Below are 9 T cell receptor beta chains sequenced from a single sample in a study of shared clonotypes between healthy human individuals (dated by TCRdb to 2020 to 2021). CD8 naive samples consisted of CD45RO-negative cells that were positively selected for CCR7, yielding a CD45RA+CCR7+ population without TemRA cells. Receptor libraries were prepared by the immunoSEQ multiplex PCR assay. In its TCRdb copy, this immuneACCESS table keeps in-frame sequences only and misses some clones. Where compared with another copy, unresolved V genes explain less than half of these, and the others have no known cause. The sample table records fewer than 1 million clones; 90% to 97% of these occur just once. The ten most abundant clones make up over 0.2% of the sample. What was sequenced was naive CD8+ T cells sorted from blood. In the paper's terms, the cell subset or site label means: CD45RA+CCR7+. The source of these receptors is a man aged 25-40 years in good health.

J is TRBJ2-7 and V is TRBV9; the D gene could be TRBD1 or TRBD2 (5 bases each). Germline CDR1 SGDLS, CDR2 YYNGEE. CDR3 length: 17 residues. V gave up 3 bases and J gave up 2 bases, with 21 bases separating them. CDR3 DNA sequence: TGTGCCAGCAGCGCAGAGGCGACAGCGGTTGGCACCTACGAGCAGTACTTC. Amino acids: CASSAEATAVGTYEQYF.

The CDR3 region has the DNA TGTGCCAGTAGTATAGGGTTATCCGGGATTACGGACATTCAGTACTTC. Amino acids: CASSIGLSGITDIQYF. This chain connects TRBV19 to TRBJ2-4; weak D call: TRBD2 (5 bases). CDR3 length: 16 amino acids. The germline gives CDR1 LNHDA, CDR2 SQIVND (reference sequence). The V end lost 1 base, the J end lost 8 bases, and 18 bases lay between the germline ends.

The chain is built from TRBV13 and TRBJ2-7; D may be TRBD2 (5 bases). This CDR3 is built from 14 residues. V was cut by 1 base and J by 5 bases, with 12 bases left in between. Germline V gives CDR1 PRHDT, CDR2 FYEKMQ (reference sequence). This CDR3 reads CASSLAGGIDEQYF. The CDR3 DNA sequence: TGTGCCAGCAGCTTAGCCGGAGGCATTGACGAGCAGTACTTC.

The chain joins TRBV7-9 to TRBJ2-1; D not certain. This CDR3 spans 16 amino acids. V lost 4 bases and J 6 bases, leaving 19 bases between the germline ends. The germline gives CDR1 SEHNR, CDR2 FQNEAQ (reference sequence). In nucleotides, the CDR3 is TGTGCCAGCAGCTCATCCAGAGTTAATCCTCGCAATGAGCAGTTCTTC. This sequence encodes CASSSSRVNPRNEQFF.

The V gene is TRBV13, the J gene TRBJ2-1, with TRBD1 matching 8 bases. Germline loops: CDR1 PRHDT, CDR2 FYEKMQ (reference sequence). The CDR3 loop spans 21 amino acids. V shed 6 bases, J shed 4 bases, and the junction held 26 bases outside the gene matches. DNA of the CDR3: TGTGCCAGCAGTAAAACCCCGGGACAGGAGAACCGGGAATCCCAGTACAATGAGCAGTTCTTC. Its protein product is CASSKTPGQENRESQYNEQFF.

The genes are TRBV29-1 and TRBJ2-5, with D perhaps TRBD2 (6 bases). CDR3 length equals 13 residues. The germline V gene encodes CDR1 SQVTM and CDR2 ANQGSEA. V lost 7 bases and J lost 1, with 13 bases in between. Here the CDR3 DNA reads TGCAGCGGGCGAGGGACTCTCCAAGAGACCCAGTACTTC. Translated: CSGRGTLQETQYF.

The chain uses TRBV2 and TRBJ2-7, with D possibly TRBD1 on 6 matching bases. Trimming removed 7 bases at V and 5 bases at J, with 18 bases between. The CDR3 is made up of 14 amino acids. CDR1 is SNHLY and CDR2 is FYNNEI in the germline V gene. The CDR3 reads CASIWGTGSNEQYF. The CDR3, as DNA: TGTGCCAGCATATGGGGAACAGGGTCAAACGAGCAGTACTTC. Using reference TRBV2 and TRBJ2-7 for the parts outside the CDR3, the full variable domain is EPEVTQTPSHQVTQMGQEVILRCVPISNHLYFYWYRQILGQKVEFLVSFYNNEISEKSEIFDDQFSVERPDGSNFTLKIRSTKLEDSAMYFCASIWGTGSNEQYFGPGTRLTVT.

The rearrangement links TRBV7-3 to TRBJ2-1; unclear D gene. CDR1 and CDR2 (germline): SGHTA, FQGTGA. V lost 6 bases and J lost 4, with 13 bases in between. This CDR3 comprises 14 residues. CDR3 protein: CASSPYPGYNEQFF. CDR3 in DNA: TGTGCCAGCAGTCCGTACCCCGGGTACAATGAGCAGTTCTTC.

About this clone itself: Other DNA sequences in this sample translate to the same CDR3. This rearrangement joins TRBV7-9 to TRBJ1-1; no reliable D call. Germline V gene data show CDR1 as SEHNR and CDR2 as FQNEAQ (reference sequence). This CDR3 comprises 12 residues. V was clipped by 1 base and J by 8 bases, with 8 bases between them. The CDR3 bases are TGTGCCAGCAGCTTAGGTGGCCCAGAAGCTTTCTTT. Its translation: CASSLGGPEAFF. The full variable domain, completed using reference TRBV7-9 and TRBJ1-1, is DTGVSQNPRHKITKRGQNVTFRCDPISEHNRLYWYRQTLGQGPEFLTYFQNEAQLEKSRLLSDRFSAERPKGSFSTLEIQRTEQGDSAMYLCASSLGGPEAFFGQGTRLTVV.